The next 24 T cell receptor beta chains were all read from a single sample in a study of CD8+CD57+ T cells in acquired aplastic anemia. TCR beta VDJ and CDR3 profiles were obtained from a genomic DNA template. TCRdb re-called the reads through MiXCR, storing one row per CDR3 protein. The sample gives some 200,000 distinct CDR3 sequences, under 55% of which show up once; around a tenth is in the top ten. Patients chosen for sequencing had shown CD8+CD57+ cell expansion by flow cytometry. The specimen was sorted CD4+, CD8+, or CD8+CD57+ T cells (not recorded which) from PBMCs. The origin of the receptors is a human donor with aplastic anemia.

As for this clonotype: A much larger clone is a single base away; this may be a read error. This sequence joins TRBV6-6 and TRBJ1-1; no firm D call. Germline V gives CDR1 MNHNY, CDR2 SVGAGI (reference sequence). The CDR3 is made up of 12 amino acids. In nucleotides, the CDR3 is TGTGCCAGCAGATTAGTAAGGACTGGAGCTTTCTTT. Translating gives CASRLVRTGAFF.

The genes are TRBV20-1 and TRBJ1-1; 8 bases align to TRBD1. The CDR3 is 13 amino acids. Germline CDR1 and CDR2: DFQATT and SNEGSKA (reference sequence). With 5 bases clipped from V and 4 bases from J, the junction kept 6 bases outside the gene matches. The CDR3 DNA is TGCAGTGCTGAGGACAGGGTGAGCACTGAAGCTTTCTTT. Protein: CSAEDRVSTEAFF.

The V gene is TRBV5-1, the J gene TRBJ1-6; 7 bases are shared with TRBD1. This CDR3 has 16 amino acids. Germline CDR1 is SGHRS and CDR2 is YFSETQ. V lost 1 base, J lost 5 bases, and 6 bases stayed unmatched. The CDR3 region is CASSLTSGQNNSPLHF. CDR3 nucleotide sequence: TGCGCCAGCAGCTTGACCTCGGGACAGAATAATTCACCCCTCCACTTT.

The table lists this clonotype with many counts. The chain combines TRBV27 with TRBJ1-2; D is unclear. This CDR3 region has 14 residues. Germline V gives CDR1 MNHEY, CDR2 SMNVEV (reference sequence). V lost 5 bases, J lost 4 bases, and 14 bases lay in between. CDR3 DNA sequence: TGTGCCAGCAGTCCTCATGAGGGAGGCTATGGCTACACCTTC. Protein sequence: CASSPHEGGYGYTF.

There are a few counts of this clonotype. One junction end disagrees with the germline gene, perhaps due to a read error. This chain links TRBV10-2 with TRBJ2-2; 11 nucleotides match TRBD2. Germline loops: CDR1 WSHSY, CDR2 SAAADI. This CDR3 is built from 18 residues. The CDR3 DNA is TGTGCCAGCAGGGCCTTCCCCACTAGCGGGAGTTGGACCGGGGAGCTGTTTTTT. Translating it yields CASRAFPTSGSWTGELFF.

This clonotype appeared many times. The CDR3 protein is CASSRTALHYNEQFF. CDR3 nucleotide sequence: TGCGCCAGCAGCCGGACAGCTCTACACTACAATGAGCAGTTCTTC. V is TRBV5-1 and J is TRBJ2-1, with D perhaps matching TRBD1 (6 bases). The CDR3 totals 15 residues. V lost 4 bases and J 3 bases, leaving 14 bases between the germline ends. The germline gives CDR1 SGHRS, CDR2 YFSETQ.

This CDR3 reads CASSTRTGSYGYTF. CDR3 nucleotides: TGTGCCAGTAGTACGCGGACAGGGAGCTATGGCTACACCTTC. J is TRBJ1-2 and V is TRBV19; 8 nucleotides agree with TRBD1. The CDR3 extends over 14 amino acids. The ends lost 4 bases at V and 4 bases at J; junction bases unmatched: 5. The germline V gene has CDR1 LNHDA and CDR2 SQIVND (reference sequence). The whole variable domain, remainder taken from reference TRBV19 and TRBJ1-2, is DGGITQSPKYLFRKEGQNVTLSCEQNLNHDAMYWYRQDPGQGLRLIYYSQIVNDFQKGDIAEGYSVSREKKESFPLTVTSAQKNPTAFYLCASSTRTGSYGYTFGSGTRLTVV.

This clonotype was detected many times. V and J are TRBV19 and TRBJ1-2; D perhaps matches TRBD1 (5 bases). Trimming took 7 bases from V and 7 from J, leaving 19 bases between them. CDR1 LNHDA and CDR2 SQIVND come from the germline V gene (reference sequence). CDR3 length: 14 amino acids. The CDR3 DNA is TGTGCCAGTAAACAGGACAAATTCGGTGGTGGCTACACCTTC. The encoded protein is CASKQDKFGGGYTF.

This clonotype occurred a few times. J is TRBJ2-1 and V is TRBV24-1, with D possibly matching TRBD1 (6 bases). CDR3 length: 15 amino acids. The V and J ends lost 9 bases and 0 bases respectively, with 14 bases between them. Germline V gene data show CDR1 as KGHDR and CDR2 as SFDVKD. CDR3 protein: CATSRTGSSYNEQFF. The CDR3 DNA follows: TGTGCCACCTCGCGAACAGGGTCCTCCTACAATGAGCAGTTCTTC.

A single count supports this clonotype. The V gene is TRBV10-3, the J gene TRBJ1-4; weak D call: TRBD1 (5 bases). Germline CDR1 and CDR2: ENHRY and SYGVKD. CDR3 length: 13 residues. Trimming shortened V by 10 bases and J by 6 bases, and 15 bases separated the two germline ends. The CDR3 reads CATYNGGDEKLFF. In DNA form, the CDR3 reads TGTGCCACCTACAACGGAGGGGATGAAAAACTGTTTTTT.

V is TRBV7-9 and J is TRBJ1-2; D is uncertain. Per the germline V gene, CDR1 is SEHNR and CDR2 is FQNEAQ (reference sequence). The CDR3 is 12 residues long. V dropped 5 bases and J dropped 3 bases, with 7 bases sitting between them. The CDR3 nucleotides read TGTGCCAGCAGCGGCCTCGACTATGGCTACACCTTC. Translating it yields CASSGLDYGYTF.

About this clonotype itself: This may stem from a read error, because a much larger clone lies one nucleotide away. The rearrangement joins TRBV11-2 to TRBJ2-3; possibly TRBD1 for D (6 bases). The CDR3 has 15 residues. From germline, CDR1 is SGHAT and CDR2 FQNNGV. CDR3 protein: CASSPDRIGTGTQYF. The CDR3 region has the DNA TGTGCCAGTTCACCGGACAGAATAGGCACAGGTACGCAGTATTTT. Full variable domain (outside the CDR3, taken from reference TRBV11-2 and TRBJ2-3): EAGVAQSPRYKIIEKRQSVAFWCNPISGHATLYWYQQILGQGPKLLIQFQNNGVVDDSQLPKDRFSAERLKGVDSTLKIQPAKLEDSAVYLCASSPDRIGTGTQYFGPGTRLTVL.

The genes are TRBV5-4 and TRBJ2-7; 9 nucleotides align to TRBD1. Germline CDR1 reads SGHNT; CDR2 reads YYREEE (reference sequence). V was pared by 0 bases and J by 1 base, with 2 bases of the junction left unmatched. The CDR3 runs to 15 residues. CDR3 nucleotides: TGTGCCAGCAGCTTGGGACAGGGGGTTTCCTACGAGCAGTACTTC. As protein: CASSLGQGVSYEQYF.

The J gene is TRBJ2-2, the V gene TRBV2, with TRBD2 identical over 14 bases. The germline V gene encodes CDR1 SNHLY and CDR2 FYNNEI. V was pared by 6 bases and J by 3 bases, with 6 bases of the junction left unmatched. The CDR3 length is 17 residues. The CDR3 region has the DNA TGTGCCAGCAGGATGACTAGCGGGGGGGCGGACACCGGGGAGCTGTTTTTT. It translates to CASRMTSGGADTGELFF.

The chain combines TRBV7-3 with TRBJ2-7; no reliable D call. The ends were cut back, 5 bases at V and 5 bases at J, with 13 bases in the middle. Germline values: CDR1 SGHTA, CDR2 FQGTGA. The CDR3 length is 13 residues. DNA for the CDR3: TGTGCCAGCAGCGCCCTTGGAAACAACGAGCAGTACTTC. It is translated as CASSALGNNEQYF.

This clonotype occurred many times. The chain has TRBV20-1 and TRBJ2-7, with TRBD1 matching over 8 bases. The CDR3 contains 16 residues. Germline V gene lookup returns CDR1 DFQATT and CDR2 SNEGSKA (reference sequence). J was trimmed by 7 bases and V by 3 bases; bases with no gene match: 17. CDR3 amino acids: CSASNRGDRGLWEQYF. CDR3 DNA sequence: TGCAGTGCTAGTAATCGAGGCGACAGGGGACTGTGGGAGCAGTACTTC.

A few counts support this clonotype. The rearrangement links TRBV4-2 to TRBJ2-1; D is unclear. The CDR3 extends over 16 amino acids. V dropped 1 base and J dropped 4 bases, with 14 bases sitting between them. CDR1 and CDR2 from the germline V gene are LGHNA and YNFKEQ. CDR3 DNA: TGTGCCAGCAGCCAAGGGCCGGCGGAGATATACAATGAGCAGTTCTTC. Amino acids: CASSQGPAEIYNEQFF.

The V gene is TRBV20-1, the J gene TRBJ1-2; D uncertain. The CDR3 totals 9 residues. Trimming took off 6 bases at V and 10 bases at J, with 9 bases between the two ends. The germline CDR1 and CDR2 sequences are DFQATT and SNEGSKA (reference sequence). Here the CDR3 reads CSATPFYTF. DNA for the CDR3: TGCAGTGCAACACCCTTCTACACCTTC.

This chain uses TRBV9 with TRBJ2-1; 10 bases match TRBD2. Germline trimming cut 2 bases from V and 4 bases from J; bases unmatched to any gene: 6. The CDR3 spans 16 residues. Germline V gene data show CDR1 as SGDLS and CDR2 as YYNGEE. The CDR3 nucleotides are TGTGCCAGCAGCGTGGAACTAGCGGGATCGTACAATGAGCAGTTCTTC. Its protein is CASSVELAGSYNEQFF.

This clonotype was recorded at least ten times. V and J are TRBV7-8 and TRBJ2-7; D gene ambiguous. Trimming removed 1 base at V and 2 bases at J, with 15 bases between. The CDR3 is 16 residues long. Germline V gives CDR1 SGHVS, CDR2 FQNEAQ. The DNA for the CDR3 is TGTGCCAGCAGCTTAGTGGTGGGTCGAGTAACCTACGAGCAGTACTTC. Protein: CASSLVVGRVTYEQYF.

This clonotype appeared once. The chain couples TRBV10-1 to TRBJ2-1; 9 nucleotides line up with TRBD2. Germline values: CDR1 WNHNN, CDR2 SYGVQD (reference sequence). The trim removed 5 bases at V and 7 bases at J, leaving 6 bases unmatched. The CDR3 spans 14 residues. The CDR3 reads CASSLIAGENEQFF. DNA for the CDR3: TGCGCCAGCAGTTTAATAGCGGGAGAAAATGAGCAGTTCTTC.

The V gene is TRBV10-3, the J gene TRBJ1-1; perhaps TRBD1 as D (6 bases). V lost 7 bases and J 5 bases, leaving 20 bases between the germline ends. This CDR3 has 15 residues. Looked up from germline, CDR1 is ENHRY and CDR2 is SYGVKD. The CDR3, as DNA: TGTGCCATCATAGAGCCCGGGACACCTGTAACTGAAGCTTTCTTT. Translation gives CAIIEPGTPVTEAFF.

This clonotype was recorded many times. V usage is TRBV19 and J usage is TRBJ1-1, with 8 bases matching TRBD1. V trimming: 6 bases; J trimming: 4 bases; junction bases outside the gene matches: 16. CDR1 and CDR2 from the germline V gene are LNHDA and SQIVND (reference sequence). The CDR3 length is 17 residues. CDR3 amino acids: CASRRTGQGFSGTEAFF. The CDR3 DNA is TGTGCCAGTAGAAGAACCGGACAGGGTTTTAGTGGCACTGAAGCTTTCTTT.

Turning to this clonotype: No conserved phenylalanine or tryptophan ends this CDR3, so it is likely a read error. The rearrangement uses TRBV2 and TRBJ2-3, with D unresolved. Germline CDR1 and CDR2: SNHLY and FYNNEI. The V end was cut by 7 bases, the J end by 4 bases, with 12 bases between. The CDR3 is made up of 13 amino acids. The CDR3 nucleotides are TGTGCCAGCAACTCGGTCGGCTCAGATACGCAGTATGTT. It translates to CASNSVGSDTQYV.